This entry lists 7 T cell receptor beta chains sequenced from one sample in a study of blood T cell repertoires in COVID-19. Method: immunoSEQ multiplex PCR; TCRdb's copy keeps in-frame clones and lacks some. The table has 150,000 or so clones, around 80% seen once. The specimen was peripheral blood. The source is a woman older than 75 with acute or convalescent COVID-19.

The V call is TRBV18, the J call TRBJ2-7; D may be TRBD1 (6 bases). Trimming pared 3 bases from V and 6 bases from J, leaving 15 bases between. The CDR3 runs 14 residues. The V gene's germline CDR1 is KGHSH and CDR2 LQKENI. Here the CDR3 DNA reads TGTGCCAGCTCACCTCAACAGGGAATTGGCGAGCAGTACTTC. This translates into CASSPQQGIGEQYF.

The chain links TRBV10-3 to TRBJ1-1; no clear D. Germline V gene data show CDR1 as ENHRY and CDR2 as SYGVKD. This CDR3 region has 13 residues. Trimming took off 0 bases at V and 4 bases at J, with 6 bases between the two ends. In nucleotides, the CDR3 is TGTGCCATCAGTGAGTCGCCCGGCACTGAAGCTTTCTTT. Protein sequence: CAISESPGTEAFF.

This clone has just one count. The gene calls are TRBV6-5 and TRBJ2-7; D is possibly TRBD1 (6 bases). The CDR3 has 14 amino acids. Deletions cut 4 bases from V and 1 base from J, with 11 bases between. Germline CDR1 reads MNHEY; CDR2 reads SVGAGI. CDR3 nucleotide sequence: TGTGCCAGCAGTTCCAATGGACAGTCCTACGAGCAGTACTTC. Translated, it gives CASSSNGQSYEQYF.

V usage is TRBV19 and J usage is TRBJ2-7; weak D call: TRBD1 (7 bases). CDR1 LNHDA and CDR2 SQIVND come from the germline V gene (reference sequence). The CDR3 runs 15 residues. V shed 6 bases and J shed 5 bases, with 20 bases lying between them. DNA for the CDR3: TGTGCCAGTAGCAAAGGAGGGGGCGAAACCAACGAGCAGTACTTC. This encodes CASSKGGGETNEQYF.

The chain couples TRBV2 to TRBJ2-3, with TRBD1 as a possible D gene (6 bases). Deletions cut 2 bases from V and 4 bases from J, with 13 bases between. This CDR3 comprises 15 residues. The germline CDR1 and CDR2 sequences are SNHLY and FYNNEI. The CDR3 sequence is CASSETGKAADTQYF. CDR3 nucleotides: TGTGCCAGCAGTGAAACAGGGAAAGCGGCAGATACGCAGTATTTT.

The CDR3 spells CASRDGRANSPYNEQFF. The DNA of the CDR3 is TGTGCCAGCAGGGACGGGAGGGCTAATTCTCCCTACAATGAGCAGTTCTTC. J is TRBJ2-1 and V is TRBV9, with TRBD2 identical over 8 bases. The CDR3 has 17 residues. After removal of 5 bases from V and 2 bases from J, the junction contained 12 bases not matched to a gene. In germline, CDR1 is SGDLS, CDR2 YYNGEE.

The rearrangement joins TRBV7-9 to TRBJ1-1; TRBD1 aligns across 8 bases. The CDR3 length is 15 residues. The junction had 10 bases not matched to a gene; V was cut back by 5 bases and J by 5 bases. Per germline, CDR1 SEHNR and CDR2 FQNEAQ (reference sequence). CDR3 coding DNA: TGTGCCAGCAGCCTCCGCAGGGGGCGGAGGACTGAAGCTTTCTTT. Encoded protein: CASSLRRGRRTEAFF.